The present T cell receptor (beta chain) was sequenced within a study of cytomegalovirus exposure and HLA in healthy donors. Whole-study context: The approximately 110 validation repertoires used a platform that matched the one used for the approximately 610 first-cohort repertoires, as a later analysis reported.

As concerns this clone: Antigen specificity is unknown.

Study-level results: Rare TCR sequences dominated, though some public TCRs recurred in many donors. The study flagged 150 to 200 TCR beta chains as cytomegalovirus-associated.

CDR3 length: 13 amino acids. Germline trimming cut 5 bases from V and 10 bases from J; bases unmatched to any gene: 9. Germline V gene sequence: CDR1 MNHEY, CDR2 SMNVEV (reference sequence). Profiling relied on immunoSEQ multiplex PCR, and the TCRdb table lists in-frame clones only, not all of them. The profile shows approximately 150,000 clones, about 90% of them singletons. The sample taken for sequencing was PBMCs. The receptor was derived from a woman aged 18-30 years in good health and CMV-seropositive. J is TRBJ2-3 and V is TRBV27; TRBD2 agrees at 7 bases. The CDR3 region has the DNA TGTGCCAGCAGTCGACGAGCGGGGTTGGCGCAGTATTTT. This codes for CASSRRAGLAQYF.